The sequence of this T cell receptor (beta chain) was determined in a study of T-cell reconstitution after alpha-beta-depleted transplantation in children. Study-wide results and limits: Some patients' high day-60 TCRbeta diversity was traced to surviving recipient T cells and thymic progenitors.

The germline V gene encodes CDR1 MNHEY and CDR2 SMNVEV (reference sequence). V lost 3 bases and J lost 1, with 12 bases in between. The CDR3 is 16 amino acids. This sample's TCRbeta library carried unique molecular identifier barcodes. TCRdb ran MiXCR on the PCR reads and lists one entry per CDR3 protein. The sample contains hundreds of thousands of distinct CDR3 sequences, 20% to 30% of which appear only once. This clonotype came up a few times. Its antigen is as yet unknown. The specimen was PBMCs, mostly from graft donor cells, collected 360 days after TCRalphabeta/CD19-depleted stem cell transplant. The J gene is TRBJ2-2, the V gene TRBV27; the D is unclear. This TCR was recovered from a female patient younger than 10 who had a stem cell transplant for congenital amegakaryocytic thrombocytopenia, so the T cells may come from the graft donor. CDR3 DNA: TGTGCCAGCAGTTTGATGAAGTGGGAGAACACCGGGGAGCTGTTTTTT. It encodes CASSLMKWENTGELFF.